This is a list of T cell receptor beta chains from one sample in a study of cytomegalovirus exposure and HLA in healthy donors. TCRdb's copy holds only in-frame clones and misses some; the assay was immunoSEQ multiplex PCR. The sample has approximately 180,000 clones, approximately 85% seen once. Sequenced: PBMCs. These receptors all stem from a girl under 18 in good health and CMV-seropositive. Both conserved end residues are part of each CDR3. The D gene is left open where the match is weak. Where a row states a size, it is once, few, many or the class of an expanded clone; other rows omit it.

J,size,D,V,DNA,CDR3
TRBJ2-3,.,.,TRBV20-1,TGCAGTGCTAGGCATGCGGATACGCAGTATTTT,CSARHADTQYF
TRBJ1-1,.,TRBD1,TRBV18,TGTGCCAGCTCCCTCGAACAGGGGGGCACTGAAGCTTTCTTT,CASSLEQGGTEAFF
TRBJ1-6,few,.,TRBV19,TGTGCCAGTAGTCCAGGCATCGTCAGGGCAGGTGGGAATTCACCCCTCCACTTT,CASSPGIVRAGGNSPLHF
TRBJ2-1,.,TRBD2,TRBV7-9,TGTGCCAGCAGCTTCGCCCTCGGACTAGCGGGCCGCCAGTTCTTC,CASSFALGLAGRQFF
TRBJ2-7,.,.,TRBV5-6,TGTGCCAGCAGCTTGGGGGGCACTTTCTACGAGCAGTACTTC,CASSLGGTFYEQYF
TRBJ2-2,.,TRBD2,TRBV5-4,TGTGCCAGCAGCCCCTCGGGGGGTCGGGTGACCGGGGAGCTGTTTTTT,CASSPSGGRVTGELFF
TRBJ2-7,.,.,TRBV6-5,TGTGCCAGCAGTTATTCCGGGTCCTCTCCCATAGAGCAGTACTTC,CASSYSGSSPIEQYF
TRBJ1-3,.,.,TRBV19,TGTGCCAGTAGCGGGACATCTTCTGGAAACACCATATATTTT,CASSGTSSGNTIYF
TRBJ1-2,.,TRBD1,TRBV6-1,TGTGCCAGCAGTGAATGGCAGGGGGTCTATGGCTACACCTTC,CASSEWQGVYGYTF
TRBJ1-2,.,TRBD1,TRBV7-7,TGTGTCATCCAGGGGGCGGGTGGCTACACCTTC,CVIQGAGGYTF
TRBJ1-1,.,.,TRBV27,TGTGCCAGCAGCTTAGGGCGACGGGCTTTCTTT,CASSLGRRAFF
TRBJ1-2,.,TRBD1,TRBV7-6,TGTGCCAGCAGCTTACACGCTGGAAGACAGGGGGCTCGGTATGGCTACACCTTC,CASSLHAGRQGARYGYTF
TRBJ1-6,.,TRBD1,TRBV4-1,TGCGCCAGCAGCCTTGGACAGGGGGGATATTCACCCCTCCACTTT,CASSLGQGGYSPLHF
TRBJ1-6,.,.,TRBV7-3,TGTGCCAGCAGCTTAATGTGGACAGATAATTCACCCCTCCACTTT,CASSLMWTDNSPLHF
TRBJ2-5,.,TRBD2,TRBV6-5,TGTGCCAGCAGTTACCTAGCGGGGGGGCCTGAGACCCAGTACTTC,CASSYLAGGPETQYF
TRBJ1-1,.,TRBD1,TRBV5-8,TGTGCCAGCAGCCCTGTTTACAGGGGGCAGAACACTGAAGCTTTCTTT,CASSPVYRGQNTEAFF
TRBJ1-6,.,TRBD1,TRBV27,TGTGCCAGCAGTCACCTCGGTGACAGGGGAAGCTCACCCCTCCACTTT,CASSHLGDRGSSPLHF
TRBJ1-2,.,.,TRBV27,TGTGCCAGCAGTTCTCCGGGGGACTATGGCTACACCTTC,CASSSPGDYGYTF
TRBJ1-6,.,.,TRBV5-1,TGCGCCAGCAGCTTGGCTCAGGGATCGAATTCACCCCTCCACTTT,CASSLAQGSNSPLHF
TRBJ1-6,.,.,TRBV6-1,TGTGCCAGCAGGCCCGGGTCAAATTCACCCCTCCACTTT,CASRPGSNSPLHF
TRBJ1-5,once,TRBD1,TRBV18,TGTGCCAGCTCACTGACGGGACAGGGTTATCAGCCCCAGCATTTT,CASSLTGQGYQPQHF
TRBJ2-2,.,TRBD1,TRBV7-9,TGTGCCAGCAGCCCTACAACAGGGGGTAGTGGACGCACCGGGGAGCTGTTTTTT,CASSPTTGGSGRTGELFF
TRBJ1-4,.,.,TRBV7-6,TGTGCCAGCAGCTTAGGCGGTGATTACGAAAAACTGTTTTTT,CASSLGGDYEKLFF
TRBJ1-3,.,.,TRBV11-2,TGTGCCAGCAGCTTTGGGACACCTGGAAACACCATATATTTT,CASSFGTPGNTIYF
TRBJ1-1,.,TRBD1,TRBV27,TGTGCCAGCAGTTTAGGAACCGGGACAGTTGAAGCTTTCTTT,CASSLGTGTVEAFF
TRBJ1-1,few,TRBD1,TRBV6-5,TGTGCCAGCAGTTACTCCGACAGGGCAAACACTGAAGCTTTCTTT,CASSYSDRANTEAFF
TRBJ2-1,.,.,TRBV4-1,TGCGCCAGCAGCCAAACGGAGGAGACCATTTACAATGAGCAGTTCTTC,CASSQTEETIYNEQFF
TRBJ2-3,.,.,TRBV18,TGTGCCAGCTCACCACAGGTGGCCGGGGTGGGGACAGATACGCAGTATTTT,CASSPQVAGVGTDTQYF
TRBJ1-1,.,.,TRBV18,TGTGCCAGCTCACCCACGAGGGTTCTGGGCGCTGAAGCTTTCTTT,CASSPTRVLGAEAFF
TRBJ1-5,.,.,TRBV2,TGTGCCTTACAACAGGATAGCAATCAGCCCCAGCATTTT,CALQQDSNQPQHF